This T cell receptor beta chain emerged from a study of blood T cell repertoires in COVID-19. About the research overall: Samples taken during acute and convalescent COVID-19 were collected in the United States, Italy and Spain. PBMCs, B-cell-depleted T cells, or T cells provided the cDNA or gDNA that made up the material.

Using immunoSEQ multiplex PCR, the repertoire was profiled, and TCRdb retains in-frame clones only, with some absent. The table shows tens of thousands of clones, with 80% to 95% occurring only once. The V gene lost 1 base and the J gene lost 0 bases, with 9 bases spanning the gap. This CDR3 has 15 residues. Germline V gene sequence: CDR1 MNHEY, CDR2 SMNVEV (reference sequence). The genes are TRBV27 and TRBJ1-2; D gene uncertain. Sequencing used peripheral blood. The clonotype comes from a man aged 50 to 60 with active COVID-19. CDR3: CASSLLPVSNYGYTF. CDR3 nucleotide sequence: TGTGCCAGCAGTTTATTACCGGTTTCTAACTATGGCTACACCTTC.